The clone carrying this T cell receptor beta chain was recorded once. The germline V gene has CDR1 SGHRS and CDR2 YFSETQ. The length of the CDR3 is 16 residues. The V end lost 3 bases, the J end lost 5 bases, and 17 bases lay between the germline ends. Authors' methods: It was from reference gene primer amplification that nucleated cell counts were estimated. Using immunoSEQ multiplex PCR, the repertoire was profiled, and TCRdb retains in-frame clones only, with some absent. Clone size and the V and J calls come from that table; the DNA yielded D and trimming. The repertoire holds 200,000 to 250,000 clones, with 86% as singletons. The sample comes from a study of blood T cell repertoires in COVID-19. Study as a whole: Spain, Italy and the United States supplied samples that represented acute and convalescent COVID-19.

Sequencing used peripheral blood. V usage is TRBV5-1 and J usage is TRBJ1-4; tentative D call: TRBD1 (6 bases). This receptor was taken from a man aged 60 to 69 with acute or convalescent COVID-19. This CDR3 reads CASSSLGGGRNEKLFF. The CDR3, as DNA: TGCGCCAGCAGCTCCTTAGGGGGGGGGCGGAATGAAAAACTGTTTTTT.